The present T cell receptor beta chain was sequenced within a study of T-cell memory formation after mild COVID-19. For the study at large: Clustering of TCRs was largely donor specific.

Study-wide findings and caveats: Contracting CD4+ clones were located mainly in CM and EM, and CD8+ clones in EMRA.

TCRdb fed the 5' RACE reads into MiXCR, producing one record per CDR3 protein. The sample carries around 450,000 distinct CDR3 sequences, roughly 26% recorded once. As regards this clonotype: The antigen remains undetermined.

This TCR was recovered from an adult woman who had mild COVID-19 (a few samples of this study predate the infection). Cell type and time point are not known. Material: PBMCs or a T cell subset sorted from them (not recorded which).

CDR3 residues: CSASVAGGNQPQHF. For the CDR3, the DNA is TGCAGTGCTAGTGTCGCCGGAGGCAATCAGCCCCAGCATTTT. V usage is TRBV20-1 and J usage is TRBJ1-5; D gene ambiguous. The germline CDR1 and CDR2 sequences are DFQATT and SNEGSKA (reference sequence). CDR3 length: 14 amino acids. V was shortened by 3 bases and J by 2 bases, with 11 bases between the two germline ends.